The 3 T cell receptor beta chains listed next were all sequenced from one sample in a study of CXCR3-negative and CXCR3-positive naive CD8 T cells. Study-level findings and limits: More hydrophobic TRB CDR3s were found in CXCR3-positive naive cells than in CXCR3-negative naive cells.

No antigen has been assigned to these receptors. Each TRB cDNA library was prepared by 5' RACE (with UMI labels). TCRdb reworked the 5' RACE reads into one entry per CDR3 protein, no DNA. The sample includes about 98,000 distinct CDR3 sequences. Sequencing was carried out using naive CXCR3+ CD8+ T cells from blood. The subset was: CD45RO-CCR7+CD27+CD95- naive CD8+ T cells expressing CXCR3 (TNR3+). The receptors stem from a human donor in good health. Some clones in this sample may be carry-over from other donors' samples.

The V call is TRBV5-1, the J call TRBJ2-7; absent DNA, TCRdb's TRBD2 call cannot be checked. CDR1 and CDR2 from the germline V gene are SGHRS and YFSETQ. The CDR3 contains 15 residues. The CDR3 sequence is CASSLEGGRPHEQYF.

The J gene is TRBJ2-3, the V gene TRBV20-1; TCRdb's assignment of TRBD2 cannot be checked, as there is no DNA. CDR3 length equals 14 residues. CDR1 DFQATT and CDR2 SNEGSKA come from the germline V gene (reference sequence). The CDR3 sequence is CSASRYRGTDTQYF.

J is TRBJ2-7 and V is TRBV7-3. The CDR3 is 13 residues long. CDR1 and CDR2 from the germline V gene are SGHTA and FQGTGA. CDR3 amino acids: CASSLYPTYEQYF.